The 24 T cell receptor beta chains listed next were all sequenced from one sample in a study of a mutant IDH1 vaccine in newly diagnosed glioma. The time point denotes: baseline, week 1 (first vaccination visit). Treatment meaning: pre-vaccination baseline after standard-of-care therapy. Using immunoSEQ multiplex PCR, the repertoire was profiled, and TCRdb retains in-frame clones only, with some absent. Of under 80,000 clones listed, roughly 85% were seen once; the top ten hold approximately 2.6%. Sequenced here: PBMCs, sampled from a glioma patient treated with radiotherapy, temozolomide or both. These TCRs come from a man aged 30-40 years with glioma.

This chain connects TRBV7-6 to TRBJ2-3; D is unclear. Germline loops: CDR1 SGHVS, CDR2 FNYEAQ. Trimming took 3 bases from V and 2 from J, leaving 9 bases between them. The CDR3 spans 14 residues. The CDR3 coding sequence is TGTGCCAGCAGCTTTGCTGGAGACACAGATACGCAGTATTTT. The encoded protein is CASSFAGDTDTQYF.

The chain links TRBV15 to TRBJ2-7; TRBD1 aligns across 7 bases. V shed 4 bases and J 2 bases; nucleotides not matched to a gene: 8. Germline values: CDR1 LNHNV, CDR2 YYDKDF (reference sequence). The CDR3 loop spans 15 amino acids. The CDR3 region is CATSNRQGHTYEQYF. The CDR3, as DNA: TGTGCCACCAGCAACAGACAGGGCCACACCTACGAGCAGTACTTC. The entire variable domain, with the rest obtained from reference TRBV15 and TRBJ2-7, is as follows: DAMVIQNPRYQVTQFGKPVTLSCSQTLNHNVMYWYQQKSSQAPKLLFHYYDKDFNNEADTPDNFQSRRPNTSFCFLDIRSPGLGDTAMYLCATSNRQGHTYEQYFGPGTRLTVT.

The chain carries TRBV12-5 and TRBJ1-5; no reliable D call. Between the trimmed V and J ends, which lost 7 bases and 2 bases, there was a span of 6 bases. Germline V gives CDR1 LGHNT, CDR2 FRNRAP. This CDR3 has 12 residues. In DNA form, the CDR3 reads TGTGCTAGTGCTCGTGGCAATCAGCCCCAGCATTTT. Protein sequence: CASARGNQPQHF.

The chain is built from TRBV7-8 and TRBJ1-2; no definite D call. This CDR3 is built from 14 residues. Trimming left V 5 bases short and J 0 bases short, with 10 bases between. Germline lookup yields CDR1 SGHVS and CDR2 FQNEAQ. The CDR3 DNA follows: TGTGCCAGCAGCCCCACCGCAGCTAACTATGGCTACACCTTC. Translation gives CASSPTAANYGYTF.

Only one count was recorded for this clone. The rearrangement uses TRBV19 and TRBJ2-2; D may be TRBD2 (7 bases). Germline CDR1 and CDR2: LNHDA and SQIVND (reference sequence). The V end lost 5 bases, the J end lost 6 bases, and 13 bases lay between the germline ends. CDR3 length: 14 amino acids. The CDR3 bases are TGTGCCAGTAGTTACCAAGGGGGGGCCGGGGAGCTGTTTTTT. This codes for CASSYQGGAGELFF.

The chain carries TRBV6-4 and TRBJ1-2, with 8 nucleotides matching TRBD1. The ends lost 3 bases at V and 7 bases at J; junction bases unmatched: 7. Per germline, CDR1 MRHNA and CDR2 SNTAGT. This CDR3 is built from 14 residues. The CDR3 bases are TGTGCCAGCAGTGATGGGACAGGAGCCCGTGGCTACACCTTC. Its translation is CASSDGTGARGYTF.

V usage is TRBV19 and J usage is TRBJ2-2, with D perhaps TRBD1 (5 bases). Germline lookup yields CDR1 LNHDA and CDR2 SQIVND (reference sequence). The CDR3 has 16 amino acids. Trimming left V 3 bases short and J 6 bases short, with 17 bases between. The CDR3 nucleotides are TGTGCCAGTAGTATTTTGGGGCCCCGTTGGGCCGGGGAGCTGTTTTTT. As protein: CASSILGPRWAGELFF.

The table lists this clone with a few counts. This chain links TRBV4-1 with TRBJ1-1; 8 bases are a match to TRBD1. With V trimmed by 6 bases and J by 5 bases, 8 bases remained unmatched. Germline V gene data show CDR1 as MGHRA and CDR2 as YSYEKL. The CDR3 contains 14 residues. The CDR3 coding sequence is TGCGCCAGCAGATTCGGACAGGGCGGAACTGAAGCTTTCTTT. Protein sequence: CASRFGQGGTEAFF.

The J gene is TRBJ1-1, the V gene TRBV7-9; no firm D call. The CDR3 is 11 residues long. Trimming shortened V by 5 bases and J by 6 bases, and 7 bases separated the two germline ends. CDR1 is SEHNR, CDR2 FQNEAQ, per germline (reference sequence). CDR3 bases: TGTGCCAGCAGCGCAAGGGCTGAAGCTTTCTTT. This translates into CASSARAEAFF. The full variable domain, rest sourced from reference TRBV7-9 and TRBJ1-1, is DTGVSQNPRHKITKRGQNVTFRCDPISEHNRLYWYRQTLGQGPEFLTYFQNEAQLEKSRLLSDRFSAERPKGSFSTLEIQRTEQGDSAMYLCASSARAEAFFGQGTRLTVV.

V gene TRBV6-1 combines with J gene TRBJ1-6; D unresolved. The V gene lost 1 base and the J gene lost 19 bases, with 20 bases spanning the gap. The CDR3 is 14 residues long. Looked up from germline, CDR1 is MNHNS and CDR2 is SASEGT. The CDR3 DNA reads TGTGCCAGCAGTGAAGTCTATTGGGGAGAACTCGGGCACTTT. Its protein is CASSEVYWGELGHF.

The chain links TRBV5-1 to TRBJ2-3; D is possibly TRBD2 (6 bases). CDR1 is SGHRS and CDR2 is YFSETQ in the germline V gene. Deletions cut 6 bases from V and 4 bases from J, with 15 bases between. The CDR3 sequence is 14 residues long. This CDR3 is CASNPRSSADTQYF. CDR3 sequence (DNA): TGCGCCAGCAATCCTAGGTCTAGCGCAGATACGCAGTATTTT.

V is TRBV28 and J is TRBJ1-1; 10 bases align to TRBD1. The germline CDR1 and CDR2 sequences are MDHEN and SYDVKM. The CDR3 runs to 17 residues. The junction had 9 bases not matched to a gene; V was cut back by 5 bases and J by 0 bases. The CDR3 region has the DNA TGTGCCAGCAGTCCCCTGGGACAGGGGCCTATGAACACTGAAGCTTTCTTT. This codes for CASSPLGQGPMNTEAFF.

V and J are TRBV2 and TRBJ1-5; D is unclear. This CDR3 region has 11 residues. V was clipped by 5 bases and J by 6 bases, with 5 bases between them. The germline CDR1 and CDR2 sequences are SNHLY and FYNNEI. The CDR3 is CASSHSQPQHF. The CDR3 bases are TGTGCCAGCAGTCACAGTCAGCCCCAGCATTTT.

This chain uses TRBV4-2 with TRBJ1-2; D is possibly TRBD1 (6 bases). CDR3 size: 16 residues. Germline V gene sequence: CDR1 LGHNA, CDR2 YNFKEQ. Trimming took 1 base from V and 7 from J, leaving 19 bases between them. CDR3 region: CASSQVGGNKGGGYTF. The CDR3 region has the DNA TGTGCCAGCAGCCAAGTCGGGGGCAACAAGGGAGGTGGCTACACCTTC.

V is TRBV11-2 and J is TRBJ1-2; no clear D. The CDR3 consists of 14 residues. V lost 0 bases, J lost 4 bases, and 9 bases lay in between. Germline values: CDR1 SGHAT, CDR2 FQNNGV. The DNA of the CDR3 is TGTGCCAGCAGCTTAGATTTATCCCGCTATGGCTACACCTTC. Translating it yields CASSLDLSRYGYTF.

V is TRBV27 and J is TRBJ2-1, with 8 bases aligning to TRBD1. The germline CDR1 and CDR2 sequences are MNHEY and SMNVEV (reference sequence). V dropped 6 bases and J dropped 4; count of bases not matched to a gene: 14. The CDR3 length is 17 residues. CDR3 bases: TGTGCCAGCAGCCGAATACTTTATGGACAGGGATACAATGAGCAGTTCTTC. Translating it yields CASSRILYGQGYNEQFF.

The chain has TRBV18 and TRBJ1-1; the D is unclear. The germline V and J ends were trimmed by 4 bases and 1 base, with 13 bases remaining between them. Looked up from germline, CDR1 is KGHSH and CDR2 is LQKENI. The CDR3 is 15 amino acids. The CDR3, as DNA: TGTGCCAGCTCACTCCCGGACGGAAAGAACACTGAAGCTTTCTTT. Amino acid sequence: CASSLPDGKNTEAFF.

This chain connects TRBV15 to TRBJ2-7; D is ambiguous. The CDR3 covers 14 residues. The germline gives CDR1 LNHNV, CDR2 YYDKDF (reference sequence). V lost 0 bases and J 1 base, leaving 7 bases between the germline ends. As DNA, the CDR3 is TGTGCCACCAGCAGAGATGGAGAATCCTACGAGCAGTACTTC. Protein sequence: CATSRDGESYEQYF.

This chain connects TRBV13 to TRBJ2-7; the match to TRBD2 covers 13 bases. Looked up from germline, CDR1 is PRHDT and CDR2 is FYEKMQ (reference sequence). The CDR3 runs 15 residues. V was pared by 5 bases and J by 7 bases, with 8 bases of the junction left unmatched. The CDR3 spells CASSITSGGVAEQYF. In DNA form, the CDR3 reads TGTGCCAGCAGCATCACTAGCGGGGGGGTGGCGGAGCAGTACTTC.

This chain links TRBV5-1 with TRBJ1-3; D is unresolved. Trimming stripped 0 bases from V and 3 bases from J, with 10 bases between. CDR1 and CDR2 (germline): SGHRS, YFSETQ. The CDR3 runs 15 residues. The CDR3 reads CASSLAVSDGNTIYF. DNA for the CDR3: TGCGCCAGCAGCTTGGCTGTCTCGGATGGAAACACCATATATTTT.

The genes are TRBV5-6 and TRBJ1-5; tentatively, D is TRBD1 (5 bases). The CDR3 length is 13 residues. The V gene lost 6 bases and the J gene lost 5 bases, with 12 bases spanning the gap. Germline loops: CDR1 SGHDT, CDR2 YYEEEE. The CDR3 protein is CASTQWGYQPQHF. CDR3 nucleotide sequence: TGTGCCAGCACCCAATGGGGCTATCAGCCCCAGCATTTT.

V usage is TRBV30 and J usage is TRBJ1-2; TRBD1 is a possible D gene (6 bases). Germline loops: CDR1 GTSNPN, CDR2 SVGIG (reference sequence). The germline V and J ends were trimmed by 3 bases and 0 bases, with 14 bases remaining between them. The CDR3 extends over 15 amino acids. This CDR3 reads CAWRGAALANYGYTF. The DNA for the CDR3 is TGTGCCTGGAGGGGGGCCGCACTAGCTAACTATGGCTACACCTTC.

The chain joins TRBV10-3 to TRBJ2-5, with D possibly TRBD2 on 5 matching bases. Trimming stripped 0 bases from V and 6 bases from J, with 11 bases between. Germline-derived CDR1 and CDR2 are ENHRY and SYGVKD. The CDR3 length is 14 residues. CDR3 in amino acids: CAISESGVAKTQYF. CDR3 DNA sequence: TGTGCCATCAGTGAGTCCGGGGTAGCGAAGACCCAGTACTTC.

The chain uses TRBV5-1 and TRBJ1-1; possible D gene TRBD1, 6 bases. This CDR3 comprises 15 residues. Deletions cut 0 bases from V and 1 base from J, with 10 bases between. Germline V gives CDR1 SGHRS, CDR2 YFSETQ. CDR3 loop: CASSLVLGANTEAFF. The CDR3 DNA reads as TGCGCCAGCAGCTTGGTGTTGGGGGCGAACACTGAAGCTTTCTTT.